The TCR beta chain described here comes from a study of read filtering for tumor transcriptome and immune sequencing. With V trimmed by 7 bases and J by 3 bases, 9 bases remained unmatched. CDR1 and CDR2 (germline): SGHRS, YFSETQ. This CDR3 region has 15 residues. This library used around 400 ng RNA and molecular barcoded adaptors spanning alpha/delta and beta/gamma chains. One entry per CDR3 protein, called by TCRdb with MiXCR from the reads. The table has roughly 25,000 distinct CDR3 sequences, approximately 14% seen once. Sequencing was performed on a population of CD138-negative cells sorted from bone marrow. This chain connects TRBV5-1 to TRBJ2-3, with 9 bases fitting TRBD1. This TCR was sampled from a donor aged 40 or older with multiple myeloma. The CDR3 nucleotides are TGCGCCAGCTGGGAACAGGGGGCTAGGACAGATACGCAGTATTTT. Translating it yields CASWEQGARTDTQYF.